A selection of T cell receptor beta chains follows, all from one sample in a study of type 1 regulatory T cells. TCRdb independently ran MiXCR on the reads; one entry per CDR3 protein. The sample includes over 90,000 distinct CDR3 sequences, roughly 31% of them seen just once. The sample was CD4+ T cells, either the whole sample or a sorted fraction (not recorded which). The receptors originated from a human donor in good health. CDR3s include the opening cysteine and the closing phenylalanine or tryptophan. Each record gives: J gene, clone size, V gene, D gene, CDR3 protein, CDR3 DNA. D genes are given only for firm matches. Rows give clone size only sometimes, using once, few, many, or a class for an expanded clone.

J gene: TRBJ1-1
clone size: NA
V gene: TRBV19
D gene: TRBD1
CDR3 protein: CASSISQGRTEAFF
CDR3 DNA: TGTGCCAGTAGTATCTCACAGGGGCGGACTGAAGCTTTCTTT

J gene: TRBJ2-3
clone size: few
V gene: TRBV9
D gene: TRBD2
CDR3 protein: CASSVEGSGRTDTQYF
CDR3 DNA: TGTGCCAGCAGCGTAGAGGGTAGCGGGAGAACAGATACGCAGTATTTT

J gene: TRBJ2-1
clone size: once
V gene: TRBV5-1
D gene: TRBD2
CDR3 protein: CASFGLAGKVNEQFF
CDR3 DNA: TGCGCCAGCTTTGGACTAGCGGGTAAAGTTAATGAGCAGTTCTTC

J gene: TRBJ1-1
clone size: NA
V gene: TRBV5-1
D gene: NA
CDR3 protein: CASREDAARNTEAFF
CDR3 DNA: TGCGCCAGCAGAGAGGACGCCGCCCGGAACACTGAAGCTTTCTTT

J gene: TRBJ2-5
clone size: once
V gene: TRBV7-6
D gene: NA
CDR3 protein: CASSRMLDTETQYF
CDR3 DNA: TGTGCCAGCAGCAGAATGCTGGACACAGAGACCCAGTACTTC

J gene: TRBJ2-5
clone size: NA
V gene: TRBV6-5
D gene: NA
CDR3 protein: CASISKAGLLGGTQYF
CDR3 DNA: TGTGCCAGCATTTCCAAGGCCGGCCTACTGGGGGGGACCCAGTACTTC

J gene: TRBJ1-1
clone size: NA
V gene: TRBV30
D gene: NA
CDR3 protein: CAWRQNGRNTEAFF
CDR3 DNA: TGTGCCTGGCGACAGAACGGTCGGAACACTGAAGCTTTCTTT

J gene: TRBJ2-2
clone size: NA
V gene: TRBV11-2
D gene: TRBD2
CDR3 protein: CASSRRETNTGELFF
CDR3 DNA: TGTGCCAGCAGTCGGCGGGAGACGAACACCGGGGAGCTGTTTTTT

J gene: TRBJ2-1
clone size: few
V gene: TRBV7-9
D gene: NA
CDR3 protein: CASRNLGATNEQFF
CDR3 DNA: TGTGCCAGCAGGAATCTCGGGGCTACCAATGAGCAGTTCTTC

J gene: TRBJ1-5
clone size: NA
V gene: TRBV7-8
D gene: NA
CDR3 protein: CASSFGVDQPQHF
CDR3 DNA: TGTGCCAGCAGCTTTGGGGTGGATCAGCCCCAGCATTTT

J gene: TRBJ2-1
clone size: few
V gene: TRBV2
D gene: NA
CDR3 protein: CASLRDQYNEQFF
CDR3 DNA: TGTGCCAGCTTGAGGGACCAATACAATGAGCAGTTCTTC

J gene: TRBJ1-5
clone size: NA
V gene: TRBV30
D gene: NA
CDR3 protein: CAWSVLRGDSHPQHF
CDR3 DNA: TGTGCCTGGAGTGTTTTAAGAGGAGATAGTCACCCCCAGCATTTT

J gene: TRBJ2-3
clone size: few
V gene: TRBV14
D gene: TRBD1
CDR3 protein: CASSGTGLRFAQYF
CDR3 DNA: TGTGCCAGCAGCGGGACAGGTTTGCGTTTTGCGCAGTATTTT

J gene: TRBJ2-3
clone size: NA
V gene: TRBV20-1
D gene: NA
CDR3 protein: CSARDWDSTDTQYF
CDR3 DNA: TGCAGTGCTAGAGATTGGGACAGCACAGATACGCAGTATTTT

J gene: TRBJ2-2
clone size: NA
V gene: TRBV7-2
D gene: TRBD1
CDR3 protein: CASSSGQGILGGELFF
CDR3 DNA: TGTGCCAGCAGCTCGGGACAGGGGATCTTAGGCGGGGAGCTGTTTTTT

J gene: TRBJ1-5
clone size: NA
V gene: TRBV20-1
D gene: NA
CDR3 protein: CSARPGAIQPQHF
CDR3 DNA: TGCAGTGCTAGACCCGGGGCGATCCAGCCCCAGCATTTT

J gene: TRBJ2-2
clone size: few
V gene: TRBV9
D gene: NA
CDR3 protein: CASSSRPQGSGELFF
CDR3 DNA: TGTGCCAGCAGCTCGAGACCCCAAGGGTCCGGGGAGCTGTTTTTT

J gene: TRBJ2-1
clone size: NA
V gene: TRBV5-5
D gene: NA
CDR3 protein: CASSKVATYNEQFF
CDR3 DNA: TGTGCCAGCAGCAAAGTGGCGACCTACAATGAGCAGTTCTTC

J gene: TRBJ2-7
clone size: NA
V gene: TRBV5-4
D gene: NA
CDR3 protein: CASSLGGGAGDSYEQYF
CDR3 DNA: TGTGCCAGCAGCTTGGGAGGAGGGGCAGGTGACTCCTACGAGCAGTACTTC

J gene: TRBJ1-2
clone size: NA
V gene: TRBV19
D gene: TRBD1
CDR3 protein: CASSIGQGIAGYTF
CDR3 DNA: TGTGCCAGTAGTATCGGACAGGGAATAGCTGGCTACACCTTC

J gene: TRBJ2-5
clone size: few
V gene: TRBV3-1
D gene: NA
CDR3 protein: CASSKAGTTQETQYF
CDR3 DNA: TGTGCCAGCAGCAAAGCCGGGACAACCCAAGAGACCCAGTACTTC

J gene: TRBJ2-7
clone size: NA
V gene: TRBV6-6
D gene: NA
CDR3 protein: CASSYDSNYEQYF
CDR3 DNA: TGTGCCAGCAGTTACGATTCCAACTACGAGCAGTACTTC

J gene: TRBJ1-5
clone size: few
V gene: TRBV12-3/TRBV12-4
D gene: NA
CDR3 protein: CASSLMGGQPQHF
CDR3 DNA: TGTGCCAGCAGTTTAATGGGGGGACAGCCCCAGCATTTT

J gene: TRBJ2-7
clone size: NA
V gene: TRBV4-1
D gene: TRBD2
CDR3 protein: CASSQDRSGSEQYF
CDR3 DNA: TGCGCCAGCAGCCAAGATCGCAGCGGGAGTGAGCAGTACTTC

J gene: TRBJ1-2
clone size: NA
V gene: TRBV29-1
D gene: NA
CDR3 protein: CSVDWGASGNGYTF
CDR3 DNA: TGCAGCGTTGACTGGGGGGCATCGGGAAATGGCTACACCTTC

J gene: TRBJ2-3
clone size: NA
V gene: TRBV7-2
D gene: TRBD2
CDR3 protein: CASSFLRLADTDTQYF
CDR3 DNA: TGTGCCAGCAGCTTTTTGAGACTAGCGGACACAGATACGCAGTATTTT

J gene: TRBJ2-3
clone size: NA
V gene: TRBV20-1
D gene: NA
CDR3 protein: CSAPIVVDTPYF
CDR3 DNA: TGCAGTGCCCCGATAGTGGTAGATACGCCGTATTTT

J gene: TRBJ2-1
clone size: few
V gene: TRBV7-9
D gene: NA
CDR3 protein: CASSPRGAGPGVHEQFF
CDR3 DNA: TGTGCCAGCAGCCCTAGGGGTGCGGGACCCGGGGTGCATGAGCAGTTCTTC

J gene: TRBJ2-7
clone size: NA
V gene: TRBV12-3/TRBV12-4
D gene: TRBD2
CDR3 protein: CASSLAGEIYEQYF
CDR3 DNA: TGTGCCAGCAGTCTAGCGGGAGAGATCTACGAGCAGTACTTC

J gene: TRBJ2-7
clone size: few
V gene: TRBV6-2/TRBV6-3
D gene: NA
CDR3 protein: CASSKQGYYEQYF
CDR3 DNA: TGTGCCAGCAGTAAACAGGGATACTACGAGCAGTACTTC

J gene: TRBJ2-5
clone size: few
V gene: TRBV20-1
D gene: NA
CDR3 protein: CSADLPPWTEYQETQYF
CDR3 DNA: TGCAGTGCTGACCTACCACCGTGGACGGAGTATCAAGAGACCCAGTACTTC

J gene: TRBJ2-3
clone size: NA
V gene: TRBV29-1
D gene: TRBD2
CDR3 protein: CSLRSPSGSTDTQYF
CDR3 DNA: TGCAGCTTGCGGAGCCCTAGCGGCAGCACAGATACGCAGTATTTT

J gene: TRBJ2-3
clone size: NA
V gene: TRBV20-1
D gene: NA
CDR3 protein: CSAQPQQDTQYF
CDR3 DNA: TGCAGTGCTCAACCACAGCAAGATACGCAGTATTTT

J gene: TRBJ2-1
clone size: NA
V gene: TRBV7-2
D gene: TRBD2
CDR3 protein: CASSSGLAGPYNEQFF
CDR3 DNA: TGTGCCAGCAGCTCCGGACTAGCGGGGCCCTACAATGAGCAGTTCTTC

J gene: TRBJ2-2
clone size: NA
V gene: TRBV7-3
D gene: TRBD2
CDR3 protein: CASSLNGGRTTGELFF
CDR3 DNA: TGTGCCAGCAGCTTAAATGGCGGGAGGACCACCGGGGAGCTGTTTTTT

J gene: TRBJ2-1
clone size: few
V gene: TRBV20-1
D gene: TRBD2
CDR3 protein: CSAPGLAGYNEQFF
CDR3 DNA: TGCAGTGCTCCTGGACTAGCGGGGTACAATGAGCAGTTCTTC

J gene: TRBJ1-5
clone size: NA
V gene: TRBV27
D gene: TRBD1
CDR3 protein: CASSSGTGGDGQPQHF
CDR3 DNA: TGTGCCAGCAGTTCCGGGACAGGGGGCGACGGTCAGCCCCAGCATTTT

J gene: TRBJ2-7
clone size: few
V gene: TRBV7-2
D gene: TRBD2
CDR3 protein: CASSWKSGDPPYEQYF
CDR3 DNA: TGTGCCAGCAGCTGGAAAAGCGGGGATCCCCCCTACGAGCAGTACTTC

J gene: TRBJ1-2
clone size: few
V gene: TRBV20-1
D gene: TRBD1
CDR3 protein: CSARAGQKANYGYTF
CDR3 DNA: TGCAGTGCTAGAGCGGGACAGAAAGCTAACTATGGCTACACCTTC

J gene: TRBJ2-4
clone size: NA
V gene: TRBV5-1
D gene: NA
CDR3 protein: CASSPASLAKNIQYF
CDR3 DNA: TGCGCCAGCAGCCCGGCATCATTAGCCAAAAACATTCAGTACTTC

J gene: TRBJ2-2
clone size: NA
V gene: TRBV19
D gene: NA
CDR3 protein: CASLWRLGAGELFF
CDR3 DNA: TGTGCCAGTCTCTGGAGGCTGGGAGCCGGGGAGCTGTTTTTT

J gene: TRBJ1-3
clone size: NA
V gene: TRBV20-1
D gene: TRBD1
CDR3 protein: CSAPRDSSGNTIYF
CDR3 DNA: TGCAGCGCCCCCAGGGACAGCTCTGGAAACACCATATATTTT

J gene: TRBJ2-2
clone size: few
V gene: TRBV10-1
D gene: TRBD2
CDR3 protein: CASSPREGPRTGELFF
CDR3 DNA: TGCGCCAGCAGTCCCCGGGAGGGCCCTCGCACCGGGGAGCTGTTTTTT

J gene: TRBJ2-5
clone size: NA
V gene: TRBV5-5
D gene: NA
CDR3 protein: CASSLWMNQETQYF
CDR3 DNA: TGTGCCAGCAGCTTGTGGATGAACCAAGAGACCCAGTACTTC

J gene: TRBJ2-5
clone size: NA
V gene: TRBV7-6
D gene: TRBD2
CDR3 protein: CASSFRGSETQYF
CDR3 DNA: TGTGCCAGCAGCTTTCGCGGGAGTGAGACCCAGTACTTC

J gene: TRBJ2-1
clone size: NA
V gene: TRBV6-2/TRBV6-3
D gene: NA
CDR3 protein: CASSQDPRPRDEQFF
CDR3 DNA: TGTGCCAGCAGCCAAGACCCTAGGCCTAGGGATGAGCAGTTCTTC

J gene: TRBJ2-2
clone size: NA
V gene: TRBV7-3
D gene: TRBD2
CDR3 protein: CASSLTLTSGTGELFF
CDR3 DNA: TGTGCCAGCAGCTTAACGTTGACTAGCGGGACCGGGGAGCTGTTTTTT

J gene: TRBJ1-5
clone size: few
V gene: TRBV5-1
D gene: NA
CDR3 protein: CASSLRGDSNQPQHF
CDR3 DNA: TGCGCCAGCAGCTTACGAGGGGATAGCAATCAGCCCCAGCATTTT

J gene: TRBJ2-3
clone size: NA
V gene: TRBV12-3/TRBV12-4
D gene: NA
CDR3 protein: CASSLGDSPTDTQYF
CDR3 DNA: TGTGCCAGCAGTTTAGGGGACTCGCCCACAGATACGCAGTATTTT